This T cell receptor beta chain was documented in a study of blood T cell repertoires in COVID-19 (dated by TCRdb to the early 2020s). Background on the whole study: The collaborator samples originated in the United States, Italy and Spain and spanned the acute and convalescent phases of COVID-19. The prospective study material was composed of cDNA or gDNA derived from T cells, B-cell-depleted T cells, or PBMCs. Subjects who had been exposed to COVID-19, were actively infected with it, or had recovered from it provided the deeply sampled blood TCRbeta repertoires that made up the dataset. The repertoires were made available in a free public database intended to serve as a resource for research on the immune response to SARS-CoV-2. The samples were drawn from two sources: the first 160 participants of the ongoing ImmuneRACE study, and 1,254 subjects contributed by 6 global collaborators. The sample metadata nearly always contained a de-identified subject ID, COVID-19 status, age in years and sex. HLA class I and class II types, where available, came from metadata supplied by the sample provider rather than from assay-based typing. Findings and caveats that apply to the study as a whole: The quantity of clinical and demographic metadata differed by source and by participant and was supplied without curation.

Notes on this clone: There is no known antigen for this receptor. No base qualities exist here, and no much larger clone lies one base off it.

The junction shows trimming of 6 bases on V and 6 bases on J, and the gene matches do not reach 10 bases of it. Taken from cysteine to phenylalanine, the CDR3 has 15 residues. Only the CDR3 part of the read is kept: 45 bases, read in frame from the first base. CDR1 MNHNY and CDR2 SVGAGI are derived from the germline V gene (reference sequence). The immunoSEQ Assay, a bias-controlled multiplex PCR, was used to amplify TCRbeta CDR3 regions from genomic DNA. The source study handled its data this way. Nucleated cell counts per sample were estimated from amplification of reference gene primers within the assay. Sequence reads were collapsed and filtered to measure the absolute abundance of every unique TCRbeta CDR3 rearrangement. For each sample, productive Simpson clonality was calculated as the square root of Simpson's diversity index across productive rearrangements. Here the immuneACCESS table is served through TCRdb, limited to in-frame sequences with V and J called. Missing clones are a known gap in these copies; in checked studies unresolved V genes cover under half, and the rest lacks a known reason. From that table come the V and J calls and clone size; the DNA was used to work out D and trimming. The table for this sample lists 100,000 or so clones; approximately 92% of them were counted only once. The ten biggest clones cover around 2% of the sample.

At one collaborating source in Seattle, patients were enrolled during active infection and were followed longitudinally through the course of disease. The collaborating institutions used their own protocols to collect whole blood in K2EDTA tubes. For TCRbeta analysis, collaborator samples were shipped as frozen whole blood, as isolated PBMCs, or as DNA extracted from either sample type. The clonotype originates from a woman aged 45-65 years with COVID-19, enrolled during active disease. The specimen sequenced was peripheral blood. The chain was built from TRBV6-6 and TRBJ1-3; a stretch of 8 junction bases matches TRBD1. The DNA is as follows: TGTGCCAGCAGCTCTGGACAGGGTAGGCCAAACACCATATATTTT. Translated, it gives CASSSGQGRPNTIYF.